What follows are 15 T cell receptor beta chains derived from one specimen sequenced in a study of cytomegalovirus exposure and HLA in healthy donors. Primers for the PCR totalled 60 Vbeta and 13 Jbeta. The data were produced by immunoSEQ multiplex PCR, yet TCRdb's version contains in-frame clones alone and is incomplete. This table has approximately 240,000 clones, around 80% appearing once. Source material: PBMCs. These receptors were obtained from a woman aged 60 to 75 in good health and CMV-seropositive.

This chain links TRBV9 with TRBJ2-1; 11 nucleotides match TRBD2. Unmatched junction bases numbered 7, after V lost 0 bases and J lost 8 bases. The V gene's germline CDR1 is SGDLS and CDR2 YYNGEE. The CDR3 is made up of 16 amino acids. The CDR3 coding sequence is TGTGCCAGCAGCGTAGAGATAGCGGGAGGGCCCTATGAGCAGTTCTTC. Amino acids: CASSVEIAGGPYEQFF.

The table lists this clone with a few counts. Here the CDR3 DNA reads TGTGCCAGCAGCTTAGCAGGGTTTGAGAACACTGAAGCTTTCTTT. This translates into CASSLAGFENTEAFF. This rearrangement joins TRBV11-2 to TRBJ1-1, with D possibly being TRBD1 (5 bases). The CDR3 loop spans 15 amino acids. The germline V and J ends were trimmed by 1 base and 1 base, with 10 bases remaining between them. Germline V gene lookup returns CDR1 SGHAT and CDR2 FQNNGV.

This clone was found a few times. This chain uses TRBV7-2 with TRBJ2-5, with D possibly TRBD2 on 5 matching bases. Germline V gene data show CDR1 as SGHTA and CDR2 as FQGNSA. The CDR3 spans 14 residues. V was clipped by 1 base and J by 5 bases, with 11 bases between them. As DNA, the CDR3 is TGTGCCAGCAGCTTAGATGTGCGAGGGGAGACCCAGTACTTC. Its protein product is CASSLDVRGETQYF. Using reference TRBV7-2 and TRBJ2-5 for the parts outside the CDR3, the full variable domain is GAGVSQSPSNKVTEKGKDVELRCDPISGHTALYWYRQSLGQGLEFLIYFQGNSAPDKSGLPSDRFSAERTGGSVSTLTIQRTQQEDSAVYLCASSLDVRGETQYFGPGTRLLVL.

The genes are TRBV7-8 and TRBJ1-6; D ambiguous. V lost 4 bases, J lost 10 bases, and 17 bases lay in between. Germline lookup yields CDR1 SGHVS and CDR2 FQNEAQ. CDR3 length equals 15 residues. The CDR3 region is CASSSWGGAESPLHF. CDR3 DNA sequence: TGTGCCAGCAGCTCGTGGGGAGGAGCGGAGTCACCCCTCCACTTT.

V usage is TRBV12-1 and J usage is TRBJ1-4; TRBD1 reflects the table's D call only, with no check against the DNA. TRBV12-1 is marked as a pseudogene. The CDR3 loop spans 15 amino acids. The CDR3 region has the DNA TGTGCCAGCAGCCTTACAGGCTACACTAATGAAAAACTGTTTTTT. Translating it yields CASSLTGYTNEKLFF.

The genes are TRBV9 and TRBJ2-5; 7 nucleotides match TRBD1. The CDR3 totals 16 residues. CDR1 SGDLS and CDR2 YYNGEE come from the germline V gene. Germline trimming cut 3 bases from V and 2 bases from J; bases unmatched to any gene: 10. The CDR3 loop reads CASSEGTAYIQETQYF. For the CDR3, the DNA is TGTGCCAGCAGCGAGGGGACAGCGTACATTCAAGAGACCCAGTACTTC.

The rearrangement uses TRBV5-6 and TRBJ1-2; D gene ambiguous. This CDR3 contains 11 residues. V was cut by 4 bases and J by 8 bases, with 9 bases left in between. Germline V gene lookup returns CDR1 SGHDT and CDR2 YYEEEE. The CDR3 loop reads CASSVSTGYTF. The CDR3 region has the DNA TGTGCCAGCAGCGTCAGTACCGGCTACACCTTC.

The rearrangement joins TRBV7-9 to TRBJ2-1; 9 positions agree with TRBD2. Germline V CDR1 and CDR2: SEHNR, FQNEAQ (reference sequence). V gave up 5 bases and J gave up 16 bases; unmatched junction bases: 15. The CDR3 spans 14 residues. The CDR3: CASSPEAGTSPLFF. The CDR3, as DNA: TGTGCCAGCAGCCCGGAAGCCGGGACTAGCCCGCTTTTCTTC.

The chain recombines TRBV28 with TRBJ2-2; no definite D call. CDR1 is MDHEN and CDR2 is SYDVKM in the germline V gene. V shed 3 bases and J shed 5 bases, with 7 bases lying between them. The CDR3 totals 13 residues. In DNA, the CDR3 is TGTGCCAGCAGTTTTCCCGCGACCGGGGAGCTGTTTTTT. Translating gives CASSFPATGELFF.

This clone has more than one count but fewer than ten. The chain carries TRBV5-1 and TRBJ1-1, with D unclear. V was shortened by 0 bases and J by 6 bases, with 9 bases between the two germline ends. The V gene's germline CDR1 is SGHRS and CDR2 YFSETQ. The CDR3 totals 13 residues. The CDR3 sequence: CASSLDGVPEAFF. CDR3 in DNA: TGCGCCAGCAGCTTGGACGGGGTTCCTGAAGCTTTCTTT.

The chain recombines TRBV30 with TRBJ2-7, with D perhaps TRBD1 (6 bases). Looked up from germline, CDR1 is GTSNPN and CDR2 is SVGIG (reference sequence). V shed 5 bases and J shed 6 bases, with 8 bases lying between them. This CDR3 has 10 residues. Written as DNA, the CDR3 is TGTGCCTGGGGGGGCGCCGAGCAGTACTTC. Its protein is CAWGGAEQYF.

V usage is TRBV29-1 and J usage is TRBJ2-7; the D gene is possibly TRBD1 (5 bases). CDR1 and CDR2 (germline): SQVTM, ANQGSEA. V dropped 7 bases and J dropped 3 bases, with 10 bases sitting between them. The CDR3 covers 11 residues. The CDR3 spells CSAAGNYEQYF. In DNA, the CDR3 is TGCAGCGCTGCAGGGAACTACGAGCAGTACTTC.

The chain uses TRBV5-1 and TRBJ2-3; 9 nucleotides match TRBD2. The CDR3 contains 16 residues. In germline, CDR1 is SGHRS, CDR2 YFSETQ. The V segment lost 4 bases and the J segment 2 bases; nucleotides outside the gene matches: 8. Here the CDR3 DNA reads TGCGCCAGCAGCCCGGGACTAGCTGGGAACACAGATACGCAGTATTTT. Translation: CASSPGLAGNTDTQYF.

This clone was observed a few times. The genes are TRBV10-3 and TRBJ2-1, with TRBD2 matching 8 bases. CDR3 length: 18 amino acids. The junction had 14 bases not matched to a gene; V was cut back by 3 bases and J by 4 bases. Germline V CDR1 and CDR2: ENHRY, SYGVKD. CDR3: CAISDWATTSETYNEQFF. CDR3 nucleotide sequence: TGTGCCATCAGTGATTGGGCAACGACTAGCGAGACTTACAATGAGCAGTTCTTC.

The chain recombines TRBV10-1 with TRBJ2-1; no clear D gene. CDR1 is WNHNN and CDR2 is SYGVQD in the germline V gene (reference sequence). CDR3 length: 12 amino acids. Trimming stripped 4 bases from V and 5 bases from J, with 6 bases between. CDR3 in DNA: TGCGCCAGCAGTGGGCCCGACAATGAGCAGTTCTTC. Translation: CASSGPDNEQFF.